Described below is a single T cell receptor (beta chain) sequence and its context. The antigen it binds to is not known. No much larger clonotype is one base removed from it; base qualities were not supplied. Reading the germline V gene (reference sequence) gives CDR1 LGHDT and CDR2 YNNKEL. V loses 7 bases of germline sequence and J loses 7 bases, and the interval between the two ends is 14 bases. The CDR3 runs 13 amino acids, cysteine and phenylalanine included. Solely the CDR3 DNA is kept, with 39 bases framed from the first base. The data derive from a study of blood T cell repertoires in COVID-19 (dated by TCRdb to the early 2020s). At the level of the whole study: Samples from collaborators originated in the United States, Italy and Spain and spanned both the acute and convalescent phases of COVID-19. The prospective study material was composed of cDNA or gDNA derived from T cells, B-cell-depleted T cells, or PBMCs. Subjects who had been exposed to COVID-19, were actively infected with it, or had recovered from it provided the deeply sampled blood TCRbeta repertoires that made up the dataset. The repertoires were made available in a free public database intended to serve as a resource for research on the immune response to SARS-CoV-2. The samples were drawn from two sources: the first 160 participants of the ongoing ImmuneRACE study, and fewer than 1,500 subjects contributed by 6 global collaborators. Sample metadata almost always included a de-identified subject ID, COVID-19 status, age in years and sex. Where available, HLA class I and class II types were taken from metadata supplied by the sample provider and were not determined by assay-based typing.

The collaborating institutions used their own protocols to collect whole blood in K2EDTA tubes. Collaborator samples were shipped for TCRbeta analysis as frozen whole blood, isolated PBMCs, or DNA extracted from either sample type. TCRbeta CDR3 regions were amplified from genomic DNA using the immunoSEQ Assay, a bias-controlled multiplex PCR. On the study's bioinformatics: Within the assay, amplification of reference gene primers was used to estimate how many nucleated cells each sample contained. Sequence reads were collapsed and filtered to measure the absolute abundance of every unique TCRbeta CDR3 rearrangement. For each sample, productive Simpson clonality was calculated as the square root of Simpson's diversity index over productive rearrangements. As stored in TCRdb, this immuneACCESS dataset retains in-frame rearrangements with V and J assigned. A fraction of the clones does not appear; measured against another copy, unresolved V genes explain less than half of the discrepancy, and the remainder lacks a known reason. Clonal size and the V and J genes are those of that table, whereas D and trimming came from the DNA. In this sample the table shows about 160,000 clones, about four fifths of which occur a single time. The ten most abundant clones make up about 11% of the sample.

What the study reported, not specific to this receptor: Clinical and demographic metadata were provided uncurated, with the amount varying by source and participant.

Recombination linked TRBV3-1 (or the pseudogene TRBV3-2) to TRBJ1-5; TRBD1 could be the D gene, as 5 bases match. Sequencing used peripheral blood. This TCR derives from a woman over 75 with active or convalescent COVID-19. The base sequence is TGTGCCAGCACGTCAGGGAAAGGGCAGCCCCAGCATTTT. The translation is CASTSGKGQPQHF.